This is a list of T cell receptor beta chains from one sample in a study of shared clonotypes between healthy human individuals. Profiled with immunoSEQ multiplex PCR; TCRdb holds only in-frame clones, not every one. The sample holds 1.4 million to 1.5 million clones, 96% seen once. The specimen was naive CD4+ T cells sorted from blood. These TCRs come from a man aged 25 to 40 in good health. CDR3s include the opening cysteine and the closing phenylalanine or tryptophan. The order of the fields is clone size, D gene, V gene, J gene, CDR3 protein, CDR3 DNA. A D gene is named only where the DNA matches it firmly. The size entry is marked missing in some rows and otherwise reads once, few, many or a size class.

clone size: -
D gene: -
V gene: TRBV6-4
J gene: TRBJ1-1
CDR3 protein: CASSDSGSPLAEAFF
CDR3 DNA: TGTGCCAGCAGTGACTCGGGCAGCCCATTGGCTGAAGCTTTCTTT

clone size: -
D gene: TRBD2
V gene: TRBV15
J gene: TRBJ2-3
CDR3 protein: CATAGLAATDTQYF
CDR3 DNA: TGTGCCACTGCGGGACTAGCGGCCACAGATACGCAGTATTTT

clone size: -
D gene: TRBD2
V gene: TRBV19
J gene: TRBJ2-7
CDR3 protein: CASRPSRDYGEQYF
CDR3 DNA: TGTGCCAGTCGACCCTCCAGGGACTATGGCGAGCAGTACTTC

clone size: -
D gene: TRBD1
V gene: TRBV27
J gene: TRBJ1-2
CDR3 protein: CASSYGRQGRWYGYTF
CDR3 DNA: TGTGCCAGCAGTTATGGTCGACAGGGGCGTTGGTATGGCTACACCTTC

clone size: -
D gene: -
V gene: TRBV28
J gene: TRBJ1-2
CDR3 protein: CASSSTGSAYGYTF
CDR3 DNA: TGTGCCAGCAGCTCGACAGGATCTGCCTATGGCTACACCTTC

clone size: -
D gene: TRBD2
V gene: TRBV19
J gene: TRBJ2-1
CDR3 protein: CASRGLGGNEQFF
CDR3 DNA: TGTGCCAGTAGGGGACTAGGGGGCAATGAGCAGTTCTTC

clone size: -
D gene: TRBD1
V gene: TRBV6-5
J gene: TRBJ2-3
CDR3 protein: CASRPLGGYDTQYF
CDR3 DNA: TGTGCCAGCAGACCCCTAGGGGGCTATGATACGCAGTATTTT

clone size: -
D gene: TRBD1
V gene: TRBV6-6
J gene: TRBJ1-4
CDR3 protein: CASSYSTGTGVEKLFF
CDR3 DNA: TGTGCCAGCAGTTACTCGACGGGGACAGGGGTTGAAAAACTGTTTTTT

clone size: -
D gene: TRBD2
V gene: TRBV18
J gene: TRBJ2-3
CDR3 protein: CASSPPVVAGGPQTDTQYF
CDR3 DNA: TGTGCCAGCTCACCTCCAGTCGTAGCGGGAGGGCCACAGACAGATACGCAGTATTTT

clone size: -
D gene: -
V gene: TRBV21-1
J gene: TRBJ2-7
CDR3 protein: CASSNRTGLAGGPFSYEQYF
CDR3 DNA: TGTGCCAGCAGCAATCGAACCGGACTAGCGGGAGGACCTTTCTCCTACGAGCAGTACTTC

clone size: once
D gene: TRBD1
V gene: TRBV19
J gene: TRBJ2-5
CDR3 protein: CASSMGQGKETQYF
CDR3 DNA: TGTGCCAGTAGTATGGGACAGGGGAAGGAGACCCAGTACTTC

clone size: -
D gene: TRBD1
V gene: TRBV5-4
J gene: TRBJ2-2
CDR3 protein: CASSNGQGAVITGELFF
CDR3 DNA: TGTGCCAGCAGCAACGGACAGGGGGCGGTAATCACCGGGGAGCTGTTTTTT